These T cell receptor beta chains were read from a single sample in a study of blood T cells in healthy people across ages. TCRdb used MiXCR to reprocess the 5' RACE reads, holding one entry per CDR3 protein. The table has approximately 810,000 distinct CDR3 sequences, roughly 40% seen once. The sample taken for sequencing was blood. The receptors were gathered from a man between 18 and 29 years old in good health. The CDR3 runs from the conserved cysteine through the conserved F or W. Fields, in order: V gene, D gene, clone size, J gene, CDR3 protein, CDR3 DNA. D genes are given only for firm matches. The size field is filled for only some rows; it gives once, few, many or a size class.

TRBV20-1	-	-	TRBJ2-1	CSAPIRGRSVNEQFF	TGCAGTGCTCCTATCCGGGGGCGAAGTGTCAATGAGCAGTTCTTC
TRBV7-2	-	-	TRBJ1-2	CASSLGGGGDGYTF	TGTGCCAGCAGCTTAGGTGGGGGCGGGGATGGCTACACCTTC
TRBV20-1	-	-	TRBJ1-4	CSARVAGAANEKLFF	TGCAGTGCTAGGGTTGCGGGAGCGGCTAATGAAAAACTGTTTTTT
TRBV7-2	-	-	TRBJ1-1	CASSSRGGSEAFF	TGTGCCAGCAGCTCTAGGGGGGGAAGTGAAGCTTTCTTT
TRBV6-2/TRBV6-3	-	-	TRBJ1-4	CASSFGSEKLFF	TGTGCCAGCAGTTTCGGATCTGAAAAACTGTTTTTT
TRBV7-9	-	many	TRBJ2-3	CASSLGRDTQYF	TGTGCCAGCAGCCTCGGCCGAGATACGCAGTATTTT
TRBV20-1	TRBD1	-	TRBJ2-3	CSGGGRGRGDTQYF	TGCAGTGGAGGGGGCAGGGGAAGGGGGGATACGCAGTATTTT
TRBV29-1	-	few	TRBJ1-2	CSVELRGGDRSRGYTF	TGCAGCGTTGAACTTCGGGGGGGTGACAGGTCCCGAGGCTACACCTTC
TRBV5-1	-	-	TRBJ2-5	CASSFSPRQETQYF	TGCGCCAGCAGCTTTTCGCCCAGGCAAGAGACCCAGTACTTC
TRBV7-9	-	-	TRBJ2-6	CASSLEGAPSGANVLTF	TGTGCCAGCAGCTTAGAGGGAGCCCCCTCTGGGGCCAACGTCCTGACTTTC
TRBV11-3	-	-	TRBJ2-1	CASSLEWGDYNEQFF	TGTGCCAGCAGCCTCGAGTGGGGAGACTACAATGAGCAGTTCTTC
TRBV20-1	-	-	TRBJ1-1	CSAFRQTENTEAFF	TGCAGTGCTTTCCGCCAGACAGAGAACACTGAAGCTTTCTTT
TRBV28	-	-	TRBJ1-5	CASSFARRILIEPQHF	TGTGCCAGCAGTTTCGCGCGCAGAATTCTAATCGAGCCCCAGCATTTT
TRBV20-1	TRBD1	few	TRBJ1-4	CSASTGGVGEKLFF	TGCAGTGCTAGTACAGGGGGCGTCGGTGAAAAACTGTTTTTT
TRBV12-3/TRBV12-4	-	few	TRBJ2-1	CASSRGLDHNEQFF	TGTGCCAGCAGTAGGGGACTGGACCACAATGAGCAGTTCTTC
TRBV6-2/TRBV6-3	TRBD2	once	TRBJ2-1	CASSPSRSGPGGSYNEQFF	TGTGCCAGCAGCCCAAGTCGTAGCGGGCCTGGGGGATCCTACAATGAGCAGTTCTTC
TRBV20-1	-	-	TRBJ2-1	CSARLRVEGYYEQFF	TGCAGTGCTAGACTGAGGGTTGAGGGGTACTATGAGCAGTTCTTC
TRBV6-5	TRBD1	few	TRBJ1-2	CASSYNTGTGHGGYTF	TGTGCCAGCAGCTACAACACCGGGACAGGGCACGGCGGCTACACCTTC
TRBV7-2	-	-	TRBJ2-7	CASSLFQGSSYEQYF	TGTGCCAGCAGCTTGTTCCAAGGTAGCTCCTACGAGCAGTACTTC
TRBV10-3	-	few	TRBJ2-3	CAIGVQTGGTDTQYF	TGTGCCATCGGGGTCCAGACGGGGGGCACAGATACGCAGTATTTT
TRBV4-2	TRBD2	-	TRBJ2-3	CASSQDYGLAGGRSTDTQYF	TGTGCCAGCAGCCAAGATTACGGACTAGCGGGGGGGCGGAGCACAGATACACAGTATTTT
TRBV5-1	-	-	TRBJ1-1	CASSFGPEMNTEAFF	TGCGCCAGCAGCTTTGGACCCGAAATGAACACTGAAGCTTTCTTT
TRBV5-1	-	few	TRBJ2-5	CASSFGGGSANTKNQETQYF	TGCGCCAGCAGCTTCGGGGGCGGATCAGCAAACACTAAAAACCAAGAGACCCAGTACTTC
TRBV9	-	few	TRBJ2-1	CASSVLRPQSQGEQFF	TGTGCCAGCAGCGTTCTACGCCCTCAGTCTCAAGGGGAGCAGTTCTTC
TRBV11-2	TRBD1	-	TRBJ2-5	CASSDGRGRYQETRYF	TGTGCCAGCAGCGATGGCAGGGGGCGATACCAAGAGACCCGGTACTTC
TRBV12-3/TRBV12-4	TRBD2	many	TRBJ2-7	CASSWTSSYEQYF	TGTGCCAGCAGCTGGACTAGCTCCTACGAGCAGTACTTC
TRBV3-1	-	-	TRBJ1-6	CASSQGTGSSPLHF	TGTGCCAGCAGCCAAGGGACGGGCAGTTCACCCCTCCACTTT
TRBV29-1	TRBD1	few	TRBJ2-5	CSVEGGTGTGYETQYF	TGCAGCGTTGAAGGCGGGACCGGGACAGGGTACGAGACCCAGTACTTC
TRBV7-2	-	-	TRBJ1-1	CVSSLSLTEAFF	TGTGTCAGCAGCTTGAGCCTCACTGAAGCTTTCTTT
TRBV4-2	TRBD2	many	TRBJ2-1	CASRNGGAREQFF	TGTGCCAGCAGGAACGGGGGGGCTCGGGAGCAGTTCTTC
TRBV7-2	-	few	TRBJ1-2	CASSVGITSYGYTF	TGTGCCAGCAGCGTAGGGATAACAAGCTATGGCTACACCTTC
TRBV7-2	TRBD1	few	TRBJ1-5	CASSSRVTGGGNQPQHF	TGTGCCAGCAGCTCTAGAGTGACAGGGGGTGGCAATCAGCCCCAGCATTTT